Below are 24 T cell receptor beta chains sequenced from a single sample in a study of immune cell composition in non-small cell lung cancer. Sequencing used immunoSEQ multiplex PCR; TCRdb keeps in-frame clones, though not all of them. Of fewer than 2,000 clones listed, roughly 80% are singletons. Another study also made use of these data, one on CD4 T cells in lung cancer.

The sequenced material came from lung tumor tissue. The receptors were gathered from a human donor with non-small cell lung cancer.

The rearrangement uses TRBV23-1 and TRBJ2-7; D possibly corresponds to TRBD2 (6 bases). TRBV23-1 is treated as an ORF (open reading frame) with a function not yet certain. With 4 bases removed from V and 6 bases from J, the gap between germline ends came to 31 bases. The CDR3 runs to 19 residues. The CDR3 reads CASSRPLGQGAGGAVEQYF. In DNA, the CDR3 is TGCGCCAGCAGTCGACCGCTCGGTCAGGGAGCTGGAGGGGCGGTCGAGCAGTACTTC.

The rearrangement uses TRBV4-1 and TRBJ2-3, with 8 bases fitting TRBD2. CDR1 MGHRA and CDR2 YSYEKL come from the germline V gene. J was trimmed by 4 bases and V by 1 base; bases with no gene match: 7. The CDR3 has 16 amino acids. CDR3 region: CASSQAGGGGPDTQYF. The CDR3, as DNA: TGCGCCAGCAGCCAAGCGGGGGGGGGCGGGCCAGATACGCAGTATTTT.

This clone was seen a handful of times. The genes are TRBV5-8 and TRBJ2-7; TRBD1 is a possible D gene (8 bases). This CDR3 has 17 residues. Per the germline V gene, CDR1 is SGHTS and CDR2 is YDEGEE. Trimming cost V 7 bases and J 6 bases, with 29 bases left between them. The CDR3 nucleotides read TGTGCCAGCGCGGGGGTTTGGGGAACGGACAGGGTTGTCGAGCAGTACTTC. Residues: CASAGVWGTDRVVEQYF.

This rearrangement joins TRBV5-4 to TRBJ2-3; 7 bases are a match to TRBD1. The CDR3 contains 15 residues. Germline CDR1 is SGHNT and CDR2 is YYREEE (reference sequence). Unmatched junction bases numbered 2, after V lost 0 bases and J lost 1 base. The CDR3: CASSLAGGGTDTQYF. CDR3 coding DNA: TGTGCCAGCAGCTTGGCAGGGGGAGGCACAGATACGCAGTATTTT.

The V gene is TRBV2, the J gene TRBJ2-3; D perhaps matches TRBD1 (5 bases). The CDR3 runs to 12 residues. Germline CDR1 is SNHLY and CDR2 is FYNNEI. V lost 6 bases, J lost 7 bases, and 11 bases lay in between. The CDR3 nucleotides are TGTGCCAGCAGGAGCCAGGGCCATACGCAGTATTTT. Its protein is CASRSQGHTQYF.

The chain has TRBV19 and TRBJ2-7; 9 bases are shared with TRBD1. J was trimmed by 1 base and V by 4 bases; bases with no gene match: 5. Per germline, CDR1 LNHDA and CDR2 SQIVND (reference sequence). This CDR3 contains 15 residues. This chain's CDR3 is CASSTTGGRSYEQYF. Written as DNA, the CDR3 is TGTGCCAGTAGTACGACAGGGGGTAGGTCCTACGAGCAGTACTTC.

The J gene is TRBJ1-5, the V gene TRBV5-4; D is uncertain. This CDR3 contains 14 residues. Germline V lookup: CDR1 SGHNT, CDR2 YYREEE (reference sequence). Trimming stripped 1 base from V and 0 bases from J, with 5 bases between. The CDR3 loop reads CASSLYSSNQPQHF. The CDR3 nucleotides read TGTGCCAGCAGCTTGTACAGTAGCAATCAGCCCCAGCATTTT.

V gene TRBV9 combines with J gene TRBJ1-4; the D gene is possibly TRBD1 (6 bases). This CDR3 has 15 amino acids. Germline V gene sequence: CDR1 SGDLS, CDR2 YYNGEE. The V gene lost 5 bases and the J gene lost 8 bases, with 19 bases spanning the gap. The chain's CDR3 is CASRRGSGVEEKLFF. As DNA, the CDR3 is TGTGCCAGCAGGAGAGGGTCAGGGGTTGAGGAAAAACTGTTTTTT. The full variable domain, rest sourced from reference TRBV9 and TRBJ1-4, is DSGVTQTPKHLITATGQRVTLRCSPRSGDLSVYWYQQSLDQGLQFLIQYYNGEERAKGNILERFSAQQFPDLHSELNLSSLELGDSALYFCASRRGSGVEEKLFFGSGTQLSVL.

This clone came up a few times. The chain has TRBV7-2 and TRBJ1-3; D is possibly TRBD1 (6 bases). Germline V gene lookup returns CDR1 SGHTA and CDR2 FQGNSA. V lost 2 bases and J 0 bases, leaving 11 bases between the germline ends. CDR3 size: 16 residues. DNA for the CDR3: TGTGCCAGCAGCTTACAGACAGGTGGCTCTGGAAACACCATATATTTT. Translation gives CASSLQTGGSGNTIYF. The variable domain in full, with the rest retrieved from reference TRBV7-2 and TRBJ1-3, is GAGVSQSPSNKVTEKGKDVELRCDPISGHTALYWYRQSLGQGLEFLIYFQGNSAPDKSGLPSDRFSAERTGGSVSTLTIQRTQQEDSAVYLCASSLQTGGSGNTIYFGEGSWLTVV.

The chain's CDR3 is CASSDSRGGENNSPLHF. The CDR3 DNA reads as TGTGCCAGCAGTGACTCCCGCGGAGGGGAGAATAATTCACCCCTCCACTTT. V usage is TRBV6-4 and J usage is TRBJ1-6, with D possibly TRBD1 on 5 matching bases. Trimming stripped 0 bases from V and 5 bases from J, with 14 bases between. The V gene's germline CDR1 is MRHNA and CDR2 SNTAGT. The CDR3 length is 17 residues.

A note on this clone: Within the sample, other DNA sequences also encode this same CDR3. The chain has TRBV7-8 and TRBJ2-2; D remains unclear. Germline V lookup: CDR1 SGHVS, CDR2 FQNEAQ. The CDR3 has 11 residues. Trimming cost V 5 bases and J 6 bases, with 4 bases left between them. CDR3 region: CASSLSGELFF. CDR3 coding DNA: TGTGCCAGCAGCCTCTCCGGGGAGCTGTTTTTT.

V gene TRBV11-2 combines with J gene TRBJ1-1, with 7 bases aligning to TRBD1. This CDR3 has 15 residues. V shed 4 bases and J 2 bases; nucleotides not matched to a gene: 7. The V gene's germline CDR1 is SGHAT and CDR2 FQNNGV. The CDR3, as DNA: TGTGCCAGCAGCTCGGGGACAGAAAGAAACACTGAAGCTTTCTTT. Encoded protein: CASSSGTERNTEAFF.

This clone is judged large (0.1 to 1%). The chain is built from TRBV6-1 and TRBJ2-3, with 9 bases fitting TRBD2. The V and J ends lost 1 base and 8 bases, in that order; junction bases with no gene match: 13. The CDR3 spans 17 residues. Germline CDR1 is MNHNS and CDR2 is SASEGT. The CDR3 reads CASSEVGGGAPLVTQYF. The DNA of the CDR3 is TGTGCCAGCAGTGAAGTTGGCGGGGGGGCCCCGCTTGTTACGCAGTATTTT.

The gene calls are TRBV2 and TRBJ1-5; D ambiguous. Germline V gene lookup returns CDR1 SNHLY and CDR2 FYNNEI. This CDR3 has 14 amino acids. V gave up 6 bases and J gave up 3 bases, with 12 bases separating them. The CDR3 DNA is TGTGCCAGCAGCACTGGTTCTATCAATCAGCCCCAGCATTTT. Translating gives CASSTGSINQPQHF.

The chain recombines TRBV5-8 with TRBJ2-3; perhaps TRBD2 as D (6 bases). Trimming removed 7 bases from V and 2 bases from J, with 26 bases in between. This CDR3 has 18 amino acids. Germline V gene lookup returns CDR1 SGHTS and CDR2 YDEGEE. The CDR3 reads CASPDGFGGSLNTDTQYF. The CDR3 DNA is TGTGCCAGCCCAGATGGGTTTGGGGGGTCTCTAAACACAGATACGCAGTATTTT.

This chain connects TRBV6-4 to TRBJ1-2; D is ambiguous. With 7 bases removed from V and 8 bases from J, the gap between germline ends came to 11 bases. The length of the CDR3 is 11 residues. Germline CDR1 and CDR2: MRHNA and SNTAGT. This CDR3 reads CASTGPGGYTF. The CDR3 DNA sequence: TGTGCCAGCACCGGACCGGGAGGCTACACCTTC.

The chain couples TRBV18 to TRBJ2-2; tentative D call: TRBD2 (5 bases). Germline V gene data show CDR1 as KGHSH and CDR2 as LQKENI. The CDR3 consists of 18 residues. V was clipped by 3 bases and J by 5 bases, with 22 bases between them. The CDR3: CASSPPGPEVRKTGELFF. CDR3 nucleotide sequence: TGTGCCAGCTCACCTCCTGGACCGGAGGTAAGGAAGACCGGGGAGCTGTTTTTT.

The chain has TRBV4-1 and TRBJ2-7, with D maybe TRBD2 (6 bases). V gave up 6 bases and J gave up 3 bases, with 15 bases separating them. The CDR3 runs 14 residues. In germline, CDR1 is MGHRA, CDR2 YSYEKL. The CDR3 nucleotides read TGCGCCAGCAGTTCCGGGCCGGGGGTCTACGAGCAGTACTTC. It translates to CASSSGPGVYEQYF.

This clone was seen a handful of times. CDR3 residues: CASNPSGLGFTTQYF. The CDR3 DNA is TGTGCCAGCAACCCAAGCGGACTCGGCTTCACTACGCAGTATTTT. The V gene is TRBV21-1, the J gene TRBJ2-3; TRBD2, the table's D call, was not compared with the DNA. TRBV21-1 is assigned pseudogene status. The CDR3 covers 15 residues.

J is TRBJ2-7 and V is TRBV11-1; tentatively, D is TRBD1 (5 bases). The germline V and J ends were trimmed by 0 bases and 3 bases, with 15 bases remaining between them. Germline V gene lookup returns CDR1 SGHAT and CDR2 FQDESV (reference sequence). The CDR3 is 16 amino acids. CDR3: CASSLARQNRHYEQYF. DNA for the CDR3: TGTGCCAGCAGCTTAGCCAGACAGAACCGTCACTACGAGCAGTACTTC.

The count of this clone is one. V is TRBV7-8 and J is TRBJ1-2, with D maybe TRBD1 (5 bases). Germline CDR1 is SGHVS and CDR2 is FQNEAQ. There are 14 residues in the CDR3. V lost 6 bases to trimming and J lost 7 bases, with 18 bases between them. The CDR3 loop reads CASSQTGTSGGYTF. The CDR3, as DNA: TGTGCCAGCAGTCAGACCGGGACTTCGGGTGGCTACACCTTC.

The chain joins TRBV18 to TRBJ2-1; D uncertain. Trimming left V 3 bases short and J 0 bases short, with 9 bases between. The CDR3 runs 15 residues. The V gene's germline CDR1 is KGHSH and CDR2 LQKENI. CDR3 region: CASSPAGYSYNEQFF. The CDR3 DNA reads TGTGCCAGCTCACCCGCAGGTTACTCCTACAATGAGCAGTTCTTC.

The CDR3 coding sequence is TGTGCCAGCAGTACCCGGACAGGGATCGCCTATGGCTACACCTTC. Translation: CASSTRTGIAYGYTF. J is TRBJ1-2 and V is TRBV6-5; 8 bases are a match to TRBD1. Losses at the gene ends were 5 bases for V and 4 bases for J; bases not matched to a gene: 9. The germline V gene encodes CDR1 MNHEY and CDR2 SVGAGI. This CDR3 has 15 amino acids.

This chain joins TRBV5-8 and TRBJ2-7; perhaps TRBD1 as D (5 bases). Germline V gene lookup returns CDR1 SGHTS and CDR2 YDEGEE. This CDR3 has 12 amino acids. V was shortened by 5 bases and J by 4 bases, with 10 bases between the two germline ends. This CDR3 is CASRPDSYEQYF. The CDR3 DNA reads TGTGCCAGCAGGCCCGACAGTTACGAGCAGTACTTC.